Listed below are T cell receptor beta chains from one sample, sequenced in a study of cytomegalovirus exposure and HLA in healthy donors. Sequencing used immunoSEQ multiplex PCR; TCRdb keeps in-frame clones, though not all of them. The table records fewer than 200,000 clones, around four fifths of them present only once. The sequencing input was PBMCs. The receptors originated from a female donor in good health and CMV-seronegative. CDR3s include the opening cysteine and the closing phenylalanine or tryptophan. The D gene is left open where the match is weak. For some rows the clone size is stated as once, few or many, or as a class when expanded; others skip it.

>.|TRBD1|17|TRBJ1-2|TRBV5-5
CASSLVGTDKPQHGYTF
TGTGCCAGCAGCTTGGTTGGGACAGATAAACCACAGCATGGCTACACCTTC
>.|TRBD1|17|TRBJ2-2|TRBV7-3
CASSLWGQELNTGELFF
TGTGCCAGCAGCTTATGGGGACAGGAGTTGAACACCGGGGAGCTGTTTTTT
>.|TRBD1|17|TRBJ2-7|TRBV5-1
CASSLFAPGTGSYEQYF
TGCGCCAGCAGCTTGTTTGCCCCCGGGACAGGGTCCTACGAGCAGTACTTC
>.|TRBD1|15|TRBJ2-7|TRBV9
CASSVTGTGGYEQYF
TGTGCCAGCAGCGTAACAGGGACAGGGGGTTACGAGCAGTACTTC
>few|.|10|TRBJ1-5|TRBV29-1
CSVADQPQHF
TGCAGCGTTGCGGATCAGCCCCAGCATTTT
>.|TRBD1|15|TRBJ2-7|TRBV18
CASSPGTGGFYEQYF
TGTGCCAGCTCTCCAGGAACAGGGGGCTTCTACGAGCAGTACTTC
>.|TRBD1|13|TRBJ1-6|TRBV5-4
CASSPDRDSPLHF
TGTGCCAGCAGCCCTGACAGGGATTCACCCCTCCACTTT
>.|.|14|TRBJ1-3|TRBV7-8
CASSPGGGGNTIYF
TGTGCCAGCAGCCCGGGGGGGGGAGGAAACACCATATATTTT
>.|TRBD2|15|TRBJ2-3|TRBV5-1
CASSLASGGLDTQYF
TGCGCCAGCAGCTTGGCCAGCGGGGGATTAGATACGCAGTATTTT
>.|.|15|TRBJ2-3|TRBV6-1
CASSEAEISTDTQYF
TGTGCCAGCAGTGAAGCAGAGATATCCACAGATACGCAGTATTTT
>.|.|15|TRBJ2-5|TRBV7-2
CASSLAALVRETQYF
TGTGCCAGCAGCTTAGCTGCGCTGGTCCGAGAGACCCAGTACTTC
>.|.|14|TRBJ1-5|TRBV30
CAWRGPGGNQPQHF
TGTGCCTGGAGGGGGCCTGGGGGGAATCAGCCCCAGCATTTT
>.|.|14|TRBJ1-2|TRBV30
CAWSVPGSWYGYTF
TGTGCCTGGAGTGTCCCAGGATCTTGGTATGGCTACACCTTC
>.|.|14|TRBJ1-5|TRBV19
CASSRDGGNQPQHF
TGTGCCAGTAGCAGGGATGGTGGCAATCAGCCCCAGCATTTT
>.|.|12|TRBJ2-3|TRBV5-5
CASSAGKDTQYF
TGTGCCAGCAGCGCGGGCAAAGATACGCAGTATTTT
>.|TRBD2|15|TRBJ2-1|TRBV27
CASSPTSGVDNEQFF
TGTGCCAGCAGCCCCACTAGCGGGGTTGACAATGAGCAGTTCTTC
>.|TRBD1|15|TRBJ1-4|TRBV6-1
CASSEADRGNEKLFF
TGTGCCAGCAGTGAAGCGGACAGGGGTAATGAAAAACTGTTTTTT
>.|TRBD1|15|TRBJ1-2|TRBV2
CASSERGTGGEGYTF
TGTGCCAGCAGTGAAAGGGGAACAGGGGGCGAAGGCTACACCTTC
>.|TRBD1|14|TRBJ1-3|TRBV2
CASSGQGAGNTIYF
TGTGCCAGCAGTGGACAGGGGGCTGGAAACACCATATATTTT
>.|.|15|TRBJ2-1|TRBV21-1
CASSTQSGPGNEQFF
TGTGCCAGCAGCACTCAAAGCGGGCCAGGAAATGAGCAGTTCTTC
>few|TRBD1|15|TRBJ1-1|TRBV4-1
CASSQEWAGGTEAFF
TGCGCCAGCAGCCAAGAGTGGGCAGGGGGAACTGAAGCTTTCTTT
>.|TRBD2|13|TRBJ2-1|TRBV5-5
CASSPGLASEQFF
TGTGCCAGCAGCCCGGGACTAGCGAGTGAGCAGTTCTTC
>.|.|16|TRBJ2-1|TRBV4-2
CASSQAYIADYNEQFF
TGTGCCAGCAGCCAAGCTTACATAGCGGACTACAATGAGCAGTTCTTC
>.|.|16|TRBJ1-1|TRBV29-1
CSVEDLKREGAGKAFF
TGCAGCGTTGAAGATCTGAAAAGGGAGGGAGCTGGTAAAGCTTTCTTT
>once|.|11|TRBJ2-3|TRBV30
CAWSDQGTQYF
TGTGCCTGGAGTGACCAGGGTACGCAGTATTTT
>.|TRBD1|15|TRBJ2-1|TRBV9
CASSVAGQPYNEQFF
TGTGCCAGCAGCGTAGCGGGACAGCCCTACAATGAGCAGTTCTTC
>.|TRBD1|16|TRBJ1-5|TRBV7-9
CASSLSGQGASQPQHF
TGTGCCAGCAGCTTGAGCGGACAGGGGGCGAGCCAGCCCCAGCATTTT
>.|TRBD1|17|TRBJ1-3|TRBV5-1
CASSSQPTGAGGNTIYF
TGCGCCAGCAGCTCCCAGCCGACAGGGGCGGGTGGAAACACCATATATTTT
>.|.|12|TRBJ2-2|TRBV5-1
CASGHSTGELFF
TGCGCCAGCGGACACAGCACCGGGGAGCTGTTTTTT
>.|TRBD1|15|TRBJ1-2|TRBV19
CASSIMAGGNYGYTF
TGTGCCAGTAGTATAATGGCAGGGGGAAACTATGGCTACACCTTC
>.|TRBD1|13|TRBJ1-2|TRBV30
CAWGTGALYGYTF
TGTGCCTGGGGCACAGGGGCCCTCTATGGCTACACCTTC
>.|.|11|TRBJ2-7|TRBV13
CASRLSYEQYF
TGTGCCAGCAGACTCTCTTACGAGCAGTACTTC
>.|.|14|TRBJ1-6|TRBV5-4
CASSLAGSNSPLHF
TGTGCCAGCAGCTTGGCAGGGTCGAATTCACCCCTCCACTTT
>.|.|17|TRBJ2-7|TRBV6-1
CASSESRGTVGLYEQYF
TGTGCCAGCAGTGAAAGCAGGGGAACGGTGGGACTATACGAGCAGTACTTC
>.|TRBD1|13|TRBJ1-2|TRBV5-5
CASSYGQGNGYTF
TGTGCCAGCAGCTACGGACAGGGCAATGGCTACACCTTC
>.|TRBD1|14|TRBJ2-5|TRBV5-1
CASSGDSRQETQYF
TGCGCCAGCAGCGGGGACAGCCGACAAGAGACCCAGTACTTC
>few|TRBD1|13|TRBJ2-7|TRBV6-5
CASRDRSTYEQYF
TGTGCCAGCAGGGACAGGTCAACCTACGAGCAGTACTTC
>.|.|12|TRBJ2-7|TRBV30
CAWSDTGFEQYF
TGTGCCTGGAGTGACACGGGGTTCGAGCAGTACTTC
>few|.|16|TRBJ1-1|TRBV19
CASSIDHSHLSTEAFF
TGTGCCAGTAGTATAGATCATAGTCACCTTTCCACTGAAGCTTTCTTT
>.|TRBD1|15|TRBJ1-2|TRBV18
CASSPTGGENYGYTF
TGTGCCAGCTCACCGACAGGGGGCGAGAACTATGGCTACACCTTC
>.|TRBD2|13|TRBJ2-7|TRBV6-1
CASKKREGLEQYF
TGTGCCAGCAAAAAGCGGGAGGGCCTCGAGCAGTACTTC
>once|.|12|TRBJ2-7|TRBV18
CASSPFSCEQYF
TGTGCCAGCTCACCATTCTCCTGCGAGCAGTACTTC
>.|.|13|TRBJ1-1|TRBV6-1
CATQNRVDTEAFF
TGTGCCACCCAAAACAGGGTTGACACTGAAGCTTTCTTT
>.|TRBD2|19|TRBJ2-3|TRBV11-2
CASSKRGLAGETSTDTQYF
TGTGCCAGCAGCAAAAGGGGTCTAGCGGGGGAAACTAGCACAGATACGCAGTATTTT
>.|.|18|TRBJ1-6|TRBV4-1
CASSQDGGGLSYNSPLHF
TGCGCCAGCAGCCAAGATGGGGGGGGCCTCTCCTATAATTCACCCCTCCACTTT
>.|TRBD1|14|TRBJ1-1|TRBV5-1
CASSLGGAGGEAFF
TGCGCCAGCAGCTTGGGGGGGGCAGGGGGTGAAGCTTTCTTT
>.|.|15|TRBJ2-5|TRBV5-6
CASSWATVEGETQYF
TGTGCCAGCAGCTGGGCGACGGTGGAGGGAGAGACCCAGTACTTC
>.|TRBD2|14|TRBJ2-5|TRBV19
CASQARGEPQTQYF
TGTGCCAGTCAGGCCCGGGGGGAGCCTCAGACCCAGTACTTC
>.|.|15|TRBJ1-5|TRBV2
CASSPHVRSNQPQHF
TGTGCCAGCAGTCCTCACGTCCGGAGCAATCAGCCCCAGCATTTT
>once|TRBD1|15|TRBJ2-7|TRBV27
CASSSLGQEGNEQYF
TGTGCCAGCAGTTCGTTGGGACAGGAAGGTAACGAGCAGTACTTC
>.|.|15|TRBJ2-7|TRBV19
CASSPRDLVSYEQYF
TGTGCCAGTAGTCCCCGGGACTTGGTCTCCTACGAGCAGTACTTC
>few|.|14|TRBJ1-5|TRBV30
CAWSPWTLNQPQHF
TGTGCCTGGAGTCCCTGGACACTGAATCAGCCCCAGCATTTT
>.|.|14|TRBJ2-3|TRBV29-1
CSLAVGGVGDTQYF
TGCAGCCTCGCGGTGGGGGGTGTTGGAGATACGCAGTATTTT
>.|TRBD2|14|TRBJ2-7|TRBV19
CASSISSGGYEQYF
TGTGCCAGTAGTATATCCAGCGGGGGCTACGAGCAGTACTTC
>few|.|13|TRBJ2-7|TRBV5-1
CASSTQNTYEQYF
TGCGCCAGCAGCACACAGAATACCTACGAGCAGTACTTC
>.|.|13|TRBJ2-6|TRBV30
CAWSVRGANVLTF
TGTGCCTGGAGTGTTCGGGGGGCCAACGTCCTGACTTTC
>.|.|13|TRBJ1-1|TRBV11-2
CASGNGRNTEAFF
TGTGCCAGTGGGAATGGGAGGAACACTGAAGCTTTCTTT
>.|TRBD2|14|TRBJ2-2|TRBV5-6
CASSILAGAGELFF
TGTGCCAGCAGTATCCTAGCGGGCGCCGGGGAGCTGTTTTTT